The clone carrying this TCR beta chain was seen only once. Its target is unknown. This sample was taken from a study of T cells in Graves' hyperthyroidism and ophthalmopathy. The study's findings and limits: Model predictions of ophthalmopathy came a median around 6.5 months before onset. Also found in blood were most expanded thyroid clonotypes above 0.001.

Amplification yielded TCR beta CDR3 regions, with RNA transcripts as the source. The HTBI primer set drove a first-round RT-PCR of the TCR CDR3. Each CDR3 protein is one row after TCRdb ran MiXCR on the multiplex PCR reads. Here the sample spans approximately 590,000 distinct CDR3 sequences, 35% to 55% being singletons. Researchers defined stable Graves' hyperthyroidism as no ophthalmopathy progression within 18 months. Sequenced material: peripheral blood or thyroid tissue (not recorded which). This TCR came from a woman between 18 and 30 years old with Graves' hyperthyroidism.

The CDR3 bases are TGTGCCAGCAGTGAAGCGGCCGGACGGGAGCTGTTTTTT. This translates into CASSEAAGRELFF. The rearrangement uses TRBV12-3 or TRBV12-4 and TRBJ2-2, with a tentative D call TRBD2 (5 bases). The length of the CDR3 is 13 residues. V shed 5 bases and J shed 9 bases, with 13 bases lying between them.